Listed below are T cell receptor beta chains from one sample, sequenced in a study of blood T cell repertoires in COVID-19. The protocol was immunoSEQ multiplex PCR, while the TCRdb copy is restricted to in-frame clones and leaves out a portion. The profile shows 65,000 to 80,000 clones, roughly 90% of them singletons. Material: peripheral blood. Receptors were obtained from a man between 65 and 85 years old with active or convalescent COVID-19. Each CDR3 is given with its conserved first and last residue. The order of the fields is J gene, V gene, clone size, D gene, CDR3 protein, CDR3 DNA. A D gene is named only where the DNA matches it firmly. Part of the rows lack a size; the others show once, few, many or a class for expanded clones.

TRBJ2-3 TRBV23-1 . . CASTEVADTQYF TGCGCCAGCACCGAGGTGGCAGATACGCAGTATTTT
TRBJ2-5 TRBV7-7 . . CASSFSAGLASETQYF TGTGCCAGCAGCTTCAGTGCCGGACTCGCCTCGGAGACCCAGTACTTC
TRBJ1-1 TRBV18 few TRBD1 CASSPSTGSDTEAFF TGTGCCAGCTCACCGTCGACAGGGTCGGACACTGAAGCTTTCTTT
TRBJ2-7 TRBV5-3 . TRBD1 CARSFRDRSSYEQYF TGTGCCAGAAGCTTCCGGGACAGGAGCTCCTACGAGCAGTACTTC
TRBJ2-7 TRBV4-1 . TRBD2 CASSQVPSGLSYEQYF TGCGCCAGCAGCCAAGTGCCTAGCGGCCTTTCCTACGAGCAGTACTTC
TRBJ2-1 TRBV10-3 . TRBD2 CAISERSTSVEQFF TGTGCCATCAGTGAGCGGTCCACTAGCGTTGAGCAGTTCTTC
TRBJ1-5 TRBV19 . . CASRIRVDQPQHF TGTGCCAGTAGGATCAGGGTGGATCAGCCCCAGCATTTT
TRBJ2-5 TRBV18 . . CASSPSSQETQYF TGTGCCAGCTCACCTTCCTCTCAAGAGACCCAGTACTTC
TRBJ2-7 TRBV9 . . CASSVGPGLEYEQYF TGTGCCAGCAGCGTAGGTCCAGGGTTGGAGTACGAGCAGTACTTC
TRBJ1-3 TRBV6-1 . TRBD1 CASSVTGTGGFGNTIYF TGTGCCAGCAGTGTCACCGGGACAGGGGGTTTTGGAAACACCATATATTTT
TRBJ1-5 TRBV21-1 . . CASRIILPFPKYYSNQPQHF TGTGCCAGCAGAATAATACTCCCCTTCCCGAAGTATTATAGCAATCAGCCCCAGCATTTT
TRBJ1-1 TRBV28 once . CASSSPGRGRITEAFF TGTGCCAGCAGTTCTCCGGGCCGGGGGAGGATAACTGAAGCTTTCTTT
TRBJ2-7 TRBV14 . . CASSQVGGRLGNEQYF TGTGCCAGCAGCCAAGTAGGAGGCAGGTTAGGAAACGAGCAGTACTTC
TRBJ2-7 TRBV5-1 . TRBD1 CASSLGTGSREQYF TGCGCCAGCAGCTTGGGGACAGGGTCTCGGGAGCAGTACTTC
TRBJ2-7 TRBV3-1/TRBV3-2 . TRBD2 CASSQQRGGGEQYF TGTGCCAGCAGCCAACAGCGGGGGGGAGGCGAGCAGTACTTC
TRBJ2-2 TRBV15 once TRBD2 CATSGLTGRGTGELFF TGTGCCACCAGCGGACTTACCGGGAGGGGCACCGGGGAGCTGTTTTTT
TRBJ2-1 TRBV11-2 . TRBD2 CASSSGLAGEGEQFF TGTGCCAGCAGCTCAGGACTAGCGGGAGAGGGTGAGCAGTTCTTC
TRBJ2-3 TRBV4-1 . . CASSQDSPGHFTDTQYF TGCGCCAGCAGCCAGGATTCACCGGGACACTTCACAGATACGCAGTATTTT
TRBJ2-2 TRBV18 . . CASSPTGTFPTGELFF TGTGCCAGCTCACCCACCGGGACATTTCCCACCGGGGAGCTGTTTTTT
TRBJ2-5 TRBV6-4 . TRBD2 CASSDQAGSETQYF TGTGCCAGCAGTGACCAAGCGGGATCAGAGACCCAGTACTTC
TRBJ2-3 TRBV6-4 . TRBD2 CASRGLAAFTDTQYF TGTGCCAGCAGGGGACTAGCGGCCTTCACAGATACGCAGTATTTT
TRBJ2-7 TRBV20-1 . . CSARDRDWEYF TGCAGTGCTAGAGACAGGGACTGGGAGTACTTC
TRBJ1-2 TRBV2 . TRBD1 CASRPSTTGGSGYTF TGTGCCAGCAGACCTTCCACTACAGGGGGCAGTGGCTACACCTTC
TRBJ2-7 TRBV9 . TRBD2 CASSVAAGGLHEQYF TGTGCCAGCAGCGTAGCAGCGGGAGGGCTCCACGAGCAGTACTTC
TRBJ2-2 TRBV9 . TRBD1 CASSVRGTGELFF TGTGCCAGCAGCGTCAGGGGGACCGGGGAGCTGTTTTTT
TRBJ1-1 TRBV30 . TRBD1 CARRQGVDTEAFF TGTGCCCGCCGGCAGGGGGTTGACACTGAAGCTTTCTTT